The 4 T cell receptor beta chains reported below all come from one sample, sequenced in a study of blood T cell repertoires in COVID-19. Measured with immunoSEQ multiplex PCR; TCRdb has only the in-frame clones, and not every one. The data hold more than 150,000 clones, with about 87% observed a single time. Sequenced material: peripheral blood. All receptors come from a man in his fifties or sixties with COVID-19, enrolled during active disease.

The CDR3 protein is CASSRVRIGKGATSTDTQYF. The CDR3 DNA reads TGTGCCAGCTCGAGAGTCCGAATTGGGAAGGGGGCTACAAGCACAGATACGCAGTATTTT. This sequence joins TRBV27 and TRBJ2-3, with TRBD1 matching over 7 bases. Per the germline V gene, CDR1 is MNHEY and CDR2 is SMNVEV (reference sequence). V was pared by 8 bases and J by 0 bases, with 23 bases of the junction left unmatched. There are 20 residues in the CDR3.

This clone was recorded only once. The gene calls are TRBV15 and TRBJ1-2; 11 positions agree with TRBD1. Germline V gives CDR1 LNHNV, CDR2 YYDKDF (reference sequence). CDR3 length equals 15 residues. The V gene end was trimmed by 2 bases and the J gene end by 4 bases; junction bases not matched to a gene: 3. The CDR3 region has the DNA TGTGCCACCAGCAGACCGGGACAGGGGGGCTATGGCTACACCTTC. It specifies CATSRPGQGGYGYTF. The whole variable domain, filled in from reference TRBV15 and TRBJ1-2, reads DAMVIQNPRYQVTQFGKPVTLSCSQTLNHNVMYWYQQKSSQAPKLLFHYYDKDFNNEADTPDNFQSRRPNTSFCFLDIRSPGLGDTAMYLCATSRPGQGGYGYTFGSGTRLTVV.

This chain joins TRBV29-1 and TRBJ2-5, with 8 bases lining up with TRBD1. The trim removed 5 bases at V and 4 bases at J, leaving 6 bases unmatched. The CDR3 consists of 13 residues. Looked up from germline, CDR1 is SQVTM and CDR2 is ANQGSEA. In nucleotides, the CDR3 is TGCAGCGTTAAGATGGACAGGGCAGAGACCCAGTACTTC. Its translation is CSVKMDRAETQYF.

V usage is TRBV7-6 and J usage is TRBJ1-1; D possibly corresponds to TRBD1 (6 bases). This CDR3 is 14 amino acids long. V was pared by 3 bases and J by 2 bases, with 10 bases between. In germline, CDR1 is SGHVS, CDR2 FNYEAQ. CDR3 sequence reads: CASSFSDRNTEAFF. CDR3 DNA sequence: TGTGCCAGCAGCTTTTCGGACAGAAACACTGAAGCTTTCTTT.